The 6 T cell receptor beta chains given below trace back to one sample, sequenced in a study of blood T cells in healthy people across ages. Combining a sample-barcoded 5' primer with a J-beta primer mix, a second PCR ran for about 7 to 12 cycles. TCRdb re-analysed the 5' RACE reads in MiXCR, keeping a single row per CDR3 protein. The repertoire has fewer than 2 million distinct CDR3 sequences, roughly 43% of them found once; the top ten carry 20% to 25%. Specimen: blood. These receptors were collected from a human donor in good health.

CDR3 sequence (DNA): TGTGCCAGCAAGACGGCTACAGATACGCAGTATTTT. Translating it yields CASKTATDTQYF. The chain recombines TRBV28 with TRBJ2-3; D unresolved. The CDR3 totals 12 residues. CDR1 and CDR2 from the germline V gene are MDHEN and SYDVKM. Between the trimmed V and J ends, which lost 7 bases and 3 bases, there was a span of 8 bases.

The chain has TRBV11-2 and TRBJ2-5; perhaps D is TRBD1 or TRBD2 (6 bases each). Germline V gene sequence: CDR1 SGHAT, CDR2 FQNNGV. The CDR3 has 14 amino acids. Between the trimmed V and J ends, which lost 2 bases and 11 bases, there was a span of 18 bases. The DNA of the CDR3 is TGTGCCAGCAGCTTAAGGGGGGTAGACGGGGAGCAGTACTTC. Encoded protein: CASSLRGVDGEQYF.

This clonotype was recorded many times. The chain employs TRBV29-1 and TRBJ2-1, with D perhaps matching TRBD1 (5 bases). The germline V gene encodes CDR1 SQVTM and CDR2 ANQGSEA. The CDR3 is 13 amino acids. Trimming shortened V by 4 bases and J by 2 bases, and 9 bases separated the two germline ends. CDR3 sequence reads: CSVAFRAYNEQFF. CDR3 sequence (DNA): TGCAGCGTTGCCTTCAGGGCCTACAATGAGCAGTTCTTC.

This clonotype was seen a handful of times. The V call is TRBV9, the J call TRBJ2-3; 15 bases agree with TRBD2. The CDR3 is made up of 17 amino acids. V lost 3 bases and J lost 0; bases outside the gene matches: 2. CDR1 and CDR2 (germline): SGDLS, YYNGEE. In DNA form, the CDR3 reads TGTGCCAGCAGCGGCGGGACTAGCGGGGGGAGCACAGATACGCAGTATTTT. Protein sequence: CASSGGTSGGSTDTQYF.

As to this clonotype: The conserved phenylalanine or tryptophan is not found at the CDR3 terminus, so this likely reflects a read error. It is unclear where the CDR3 begins or ends on the DNA, so no DNA is shown, and the CDR3 is as TCRdb lists it. The chain carries TRBV29-1 and TRBJ2-5; TRBD1 was called by the table and not checked on the DNA. Germline lookup yields CDR1 SQVTM and CDR2 ANQGSEA. The CDR3 adds up to 13 amino acids, both ends counted. The CDR3 sequence: CSVSTGEVYTFGS.

The gene calls are TRBV4-3 and TRBJ1-1; D is undetermined. The germline CDR1 and CDR2 sequences are LGHNA and YSLEER. This CDR3 region has 14 residues. V lost 4 bases, J lost 6 bases, and 15 bases lay in between. The CDR3 is CASSPDPRVAEAFF. CDR3 DNA sequence: TGCGCCAGCAGCCCCGATCCACGGGTCGCTGAAGCTTTCTTT.